A single sample gave rise to the 32 T cell receptor beta chains below, sequenced in a study of cytomegalovirus exposure and HLA in healthy donors. Amplification used 60 Vbeta primers and 13 Jbeta primers. Measured with immunoSEQ multiplex PCR; TCRdb has only the in-frame clones, and not every one. The data hold about 160,000 clones, with around four fifths observed a single time. The sequenced sample consisted of PBMCs. The receptors were gathered from a man aged 18 to 29 in good health and CMV-seropositive.

This clone was observed a single time. The rearrangement joins TRBV7-2 to TRBJ2-7, with TRBD2 matching over 11 bases. The CDR3 contains 15 residues. Germline assignment: CDR1 SGHTA and CDR2 FQGNSA. Trimming at V came to 2 bases and at J to 9 bases, leaving 9 bases not matched to a gene. The CDR3 here is CASSLRTSGYVGQYF. CDR3 in DNA: TGTGCCAGCAGCTTACGGACTAGCGGGTACGTCGGGCAGTACTTC.

This rearrangement joins TRBV10-1 to TRBJ2-2; D may be TRBD2 (6 bases). Per the germline V gene, CDR1 is WNHNN and CDR2 is SYGVQD (reference sequence). V was shortened by 8 bases and J by 0 bases, with 16 bases between the two germline ends. This CDR3 is 16 amino acids long. As DNA, the CDR3 is TGCGCCAGCCAAAACCTGGGGGGTCCGAACACCGGGGAGCTGTTTTTT. Protein sequence: CASQNLGGPNTGELFF.

The V gene is TRBV9, the J gene TRBJ2-7; TRBD2 matches at 7 bases. Germline lookup yields CDR1 SGDLS and CDR2 YYNGEE. There are 17 residues in the CDR3. V lost 3 bases and J lost 2; bases outside the gene matches: 14. CDR3 DNA: TGTGCCAGCAGCGACCCTACGGGCCGGGAGGCCACCTACGAGCAGTACTTC. This encodes CASSDPTGREATYEQYF.

This clone was seen only a few times. The rearrangement joins TRBV7-2 to TRBJ2-2, with 8 bases aligning to TRBD1. The CDR3 contains 19 residues. The germline gives CDR1 SGHTA, CDR2 FQGNSA. J lost 6 bases, V lost 3 bases, and 18 bases had no gene match. Here the CDR3 DNA reads TGTGCCAGCAGCTTTTACTTTGGGCTAGTGACAGGGGAGGCCGGGGAGCTGTTTTTT. This gives the protein CASSFYFGLVTGEAGELFF.

The V gene is TRBV2, the J gene TRBJ2-7; unclear D gene. V dropped 4 bases and J dropped 3 bases, with 10 bases sitting between them. CDR3 length: 13 residues. From germline, CDR1 is SNHLY and CDR2 FYNNEI. CDR3 region: CASSVQYRYEQYF. CDR3 nucleotide sequence: TGTGCCAGCAGTGTTCAGTACCGCTACGAGCAGTACTTC.

The V gene is TRBV29-1, the J gene TRBJ2-5; D remains ambiguous. From germline, CDR1 is SQVTM and CDR2 ANQGSEA. The CDR3 sequence is 15 residues long. V lost 0 bases to trimming and J lost 5 bases, with 16 bases between them. The CDR3 here is CSVEDAEEAAETQYF. The CDR3 nucleotides are TGCAGCGTTGAAGACGCTGAAGAGGCAGCGGAGACCCAGTACTTC.

The chain combines TRBV29-1 with TRBJ1-4; D unresolved. V lost 4 bases and J 5 bases, leaving 8 bases between the germline ends. The length of the CDR3 is 12 residues. Germline assignment: CDR1 SQVTM and CDR2 ANQGSEA. CDR3 nucleotide sequence: TGCAGCGTTGTCCTCCGGAATGAAAAACTGTTTTTT. This encodes CSVVLRNEKLFF.

The chain uses TRBV28 and TRBJ2-5, with D perhaps TRBD1 (6 bases). The CDR3 runs to 12 residues. The germline V gene has CDR1 MDHEN and CDR2 SYDVKM. Trimming stripped 6 bases from V and 3 bases from J, with 8 bases between. The CDR3 spells CASRGGKETQYF. The CDR3 DNA sequence: TGTGCCAGCAGAGGGGGAAAAGAGACCCAGTACTTC.

The rearrangement joins TRBV4-1 to TRBJ1-1, with D possibly TRBD1 on 5 matching bases. CDR1 MGHRA and CDR2 YSYEKL come from the germline V gene. V lost 4 bases, J lost 4 bases, and 16 bases lay in between. The CDR3 covers 15 residues. The CDR3 DNA sequence: TGCGCCAGCAGCCCTGCCCCACTCGGGGGCACTGAAGCTTTCTTT. The encoded protein is CASSPAPLGGTEAFF.

This sequence joins TRBV6-5 and TRBJ1-2, with D uncertain. V was shortened by 0 bases and J by 2 bases, with 10 bases between the two germline ends. Germline lookup yields CDR1 MNHEY and CDR2 SVGAGI. The CDR3 totals 15 residues. CDR3 loop: CASSYSTHLNYGYTF. As DNA, the CDR3 is TGTGCCAGCAGTTACTCGACACACCTCAACTATGGCTACACCTTC.

The chain combines TRBV6-1 with TRBJ2-7; a weak D match, TRBD2 (6 bases). CDR3 size: 14 residues. The V gene lost 7 bases and the J gene lost 3 bases, with 16 bases spanning the gap. In germline, CDR1 is MNHNS, CDR2 SASEGT. DNA for the CDR3: TGTGCCAGCAACCGGGACTCTAGTCACTACGAGCAGTACTTC. Protein sequence: CASNRDSSHYEQYF.

The chain couples TRBV10-3 to TRBJ2-7, with a tentative D call TRBD2 (6 bases). The germline V and J ends were trimmed by 7 bases and 5 bases, with 18 bases remaining between them. This CDR3 has 14 residues. The germline V gene has CDR1 ENHRY and CDR2 SYGVKD. CDR3 DNA: TGTGCCATCACTCACCCGGGGGTAGAGGACGAGCAGTACTTC. As protein: CAITHPGVEDEQYF.

The chain employs TRBV5-8 and TRBJ1-5; 8 bases line up with TRBD1. Trimming at V came to 3 bases and at J to 2 bases, leaving 4 bases not matched to a gene. The CDR3 is 15 amino acids. Germline CDR1 is SGHTS and CDR2 is YDEGEE. The CDR3 sequence is CASSSVGQGNQPQHF. CDR3 nucleotide sequence: TGTGCCAGCAGCTCTGTGGGACAGGGCAATCAGCCCCAGCATTTT.

V is TRBV27 and J is TRBJ2-5, with 9 bases that match TRBD1. The CDR3 runs 14 residues. Trimming took 2 bases from V and 5 from J; bases not matched to a gene: 3. Germline CDR1 reads MNHEY; CDR2 reads SMNVEV (reference sequence). CDR3 in amino acids: CASSLRDRVETQYF. For the CDR3, the DNA is TGTGCCAGCAGTTTAAGGGACAGGGTCGAGACCCAGTACTTC.

The chain carries TRBV9 and TRBJ2-1, with D possibly TRBD2 on 6 matching bases. The CDR3 totals 15 residues. V lost 2 bases and J lost 7, with 16 bases in between. Germline assignment: CDR1 SGDLS and CDR2 YYNGEE. CDR3 protein: CASSVTSGGMNEQFF. In DNA, the CDR3 is TGTGCCAGCAGCGTTACTAGTGGGGGGATGAATGAGCAGTTCTTC.

The chain recombines TRBV7-9 with TRBJ2-7; D gene uncertain. This CDR3 spans 14 amino acids. V lost 2 bases to trimming and J lost 1 base, with 9 bases between them. Germline-derived CDR1 and CDR2 are SEHNR and FQNEAQ (reference sequence). CDR3: CASSLMQASYEQYF. CDR3 sequence (DNA): TGTGCCAGCAGCTTAATGCAGGCGTCCTACGAGCAGTACTTC.

The genes are TRBV28 and TRBJ2-1; 8 bases agree with TRBD2. Germline V gene data show CDR1 as MDHEN and CDR2 as SYDVKM. This CDR3 has 16 residues. Trimming cost V 4 bases and J 9 bases; bases outside gene matches: 14. CDR3 sequence: CASSSPLERERPEQFF. In nucleotides, the CDR3 is TGTGCCAGCAGTTCTCCTTTGGAGCGGGAGAGGCCTGAGCAGTTCTTC. The entire variable domain, with the rest obtained from reference TRBV28 and TRBJ2-1, is as follows: DVKVTQSSRYLVKRTGEKVFLECVQDMDHENMFWYRQDPGLGLRLIYFSYDVKMKEKGDIPEGYSVSREKKERFSLILESASTNQTSMYLCASSSPLERERPEQFFGPGTRLTVL.

V and J are TRBV25-1 and TRBJ2-1, with TRBD2 identical over 10 bases. V lost 8 bases to trimming and J lost 7 bases; unmatched junction nucleotides: 5. CDR1 and CDR2 from the germline V gene are MGHDK and SYGVNS. CDR3 length: 13 residues. The DNA for the CDR3 is TGTGCCAGCCACCTAGCGGGAGCAAATGAGCAGTTCTTC. Protein product: CASHLAGANEQFF.

The V call is TRBV27, the J call TRBJ2-6; tentative D call: TRBD1 (5 bases). Germline V CDR1 and CDR2: MNHEY, SMNVEV (reference sequence). Trimming cost V 2 bases and J 0 bases, with 17 bases left between them. The CDR3 totals 19 residues. This CDR3 is CASSLTAGPPSSGANVLTF. The DNA of the CDR3 is TGTGCCAGCAGTTTAACTGCAGGGCCACCCAGCTCTGGGGCCAACGTCCTGACTTTC.

This rearrangement joins TRBV7-8 to TRBJ2-1, with D possibly TRBD2 on 5 matching bases. This CDR3 spans 13 amino acids. The germline V gene has CDR1 SGHVS and CDR2 FQNEAQ. V shed 5 bases and J shed 7 bases, with 12 bases lying between them. Here the CDR3 reads CASSTRTGNEQFF. DNA for the CDR3: TGTGCCAGCAGCACCCGGACGGGGAATGAGCAGTTCTTC.

The chain has TRBV19 and TRBJ1-1, with a weak D call TRBD1 (5 bases). Germline V gene data show CDR1 as LNHDA and CDR2 as SQIVND (reference sequence). The CDR3 runs to 15 residues. The V and J ends lost 7 bases and 5 bases respectively, with 20 bases between them. The CDR3 protein is CASNRERGSETEAFF. CDR3 nucleotide sequence: TGTGCCAGTAATAGGGAAAGGGGCAGCGAAACTGAAGCTTTCTTT.

This clone was observed a handful of times. J is TRBJ2-2 and V is TRBV10-3, with D perhaps matching TRBD2 (6 bases). The V gene lost 6 bases and the J gene lost 2 bases, with 16 bases spanning the gap. The germline V gene has CDR1 ENHRY and CDR2 SYGVKD. CDR3 length equals 16 residues. Here the CDR3 DNA reads TGTGCCATCAGGACTAGTGGCGGAGTCAACACCGGGGAGCTGTTTTTT. It translates to CAIRTSGGVNTGELFF.

This chain connects TRBV19 to TRBJ2-3, with D maybe TRBD1 (6 bases). Germline CDR1 LNHDA, CDR2 SQIVND (reference sequence). The CDR3 is 16 amino acids. Trimming took off 5 bases at V and 4 bases at J, with 19 bases between the two ends. The CDR3: CASSEPTGIGADTQYF. DNA of the CDR3: TGTGCCAGTAGTGAACCGACAGGCATCGGGGCAGATACGCAGTATTTT.

This clone appeared many times. The rearrangement links TRBV5-4 to TRBJ2-2, with 10 bases fitting TRBD1. J was trimmed by 3 bases and V by 3 bases; bases with no gene match: 2. The CDR3 is 15 amino acids. Germline V gene lookup returns CDR1 SGHNT and CDR2 YYREEE (reference sequence). Here the CDR3 reads CASSSGTGDTGELFF. As DNA, the CDR3 is TGTGCCAGCAGCTCCGGGACAGGGGACACCGGGGAGCTGTTTTTT.

This chain joins TRBV5-1 and TRBJ2-4, with 9 positions matching TRBD1. J was trimmed by 3 bases and V by 4 bases; bases with no gene match: 14. This CDR3 spans 18 amino acids. The germline V gene has CDR1 SGHRS and CDR2 YFSETQ. CDR3 in amino acids: CASSLTGGSDGGKNIQYF. The CDR3 DNA reads TGCGCCAGCAGCCTGACAGGGGGATCAGATGGAGGCAAAAACATTCAGTACTTC.

This rearrangement joins TRBV25-1 to TRBJ1-3, with a tentative D call TRBD1 (5 bases). The CDR3 extends over 15 amino acids. V shed 3 bases and J shed 7 bases, with 16 bases lying between them. Germline assignment: CDR1 MGHDK and CDR2 SYGVNS. CDR3 in DNA: TGTGCCAGCAGTGATATTAGGGGCCCCAGGAACACCATATATTTT. As protein: CASSDIRGPRNTIYF.

The gene calls are TRBV7-9 and TRBJ1-5; D is unclear. CDR3 length equals 15 residues. V was pared by 0 bases and J by 2 bases, with 8 bases between. The V gene's germline CDR1 is SEHNR and CDR2 FQNEAQ (reference sequence). The CDR3 here is CASSLAGDGNQPQHF. Here the CDR3 DNA reads TGTGCCAGCAGCTTAGCCGGGGATGGCAATCAGCCCCAGCATTTT.

This chain connects TRBV29-1 to TRBJ2-7, with D tentatively TRBD2 (6 bases). This CDR3 is 18 amino acids long. V lost 0 bases to trimming and J lost 3 bases, with 24 bases between them. Germline V lookup: CDR1 SQVTM, CDR2 ANQGSEA. This CDR3 is CSVEDWGSSGERGYEQYF. In DNA form, the CDR3 reads TGCAGCGTTGAAGATTGGGGCTCTTCGGGGGAGAGGGGCTACGAGCAGTACTTC.

In this sample, this clone turned up a few times. The V call is TRBV25-1, the J call TRBJ2-1, with 14 bases matching TRBD2. From germline, CDR1 is MGHDK and CDR2 SYGVNS. Losses at the gene ends were 8 bases for V and 3 bases for J; bases not matched to a gene: 9. The CDR3 totals 17 residues. CDR3 coding DNA: TGTGCCAGCTCACGATCCGGGACTAGCGGGAGCTACAATGAGCAGTTCTTC. It specifies CASSRSGTSGSYNEQFF.

The chain's CDR3 is CASTGEYYEQYF. CDR3 nucleotide sequence: TGTGCCAGTACTGGGGAGTACTACGAGCAGTACTTC. This chain links TRBV10-3 with TRBJ2-7; TRBD2 might be the D (5 bases). CDR1 is ENHRY and CDR2 is SYGVKD in the germline V gene. V was clipped by 10 bases and J by 3 bases, with 13 bases between them. There are 12 residues in the CDR3.

The chain couples TRBV2 to TRBJ1-1; the D is unclear. CDR3 size: 15 residues. Germline assignment: CDR1 SNHLY and CDR2 FYNNEI. V dropped 4 bases and J dropped 1 base, with 13 bases sitting between them. The CDR3 reads CASSVGVATNTEAFF. In DNA, the CDR3 is TGTGCCAGCAGTGTAGGTGTAGCGACGAACACTGAAGCTTTCTTT.

V gene TRBV18 combines with J gene TRBJ1-1; possibly TRBD1 for D (6 bases). This CDR3 has 14 amino acids. Germline V gene data show CDR1 as KGHSH and CDR2 as LQKENI. V was trimmed by 5 bases and J by 5 bases, leaving 15 bases between them. DNA for the CDR3: TGTGCCAGCTCAACCCAGGGGAGTAATACTGAAGCTTTCTTT. Translated: CASSTQGSNTEAFF.